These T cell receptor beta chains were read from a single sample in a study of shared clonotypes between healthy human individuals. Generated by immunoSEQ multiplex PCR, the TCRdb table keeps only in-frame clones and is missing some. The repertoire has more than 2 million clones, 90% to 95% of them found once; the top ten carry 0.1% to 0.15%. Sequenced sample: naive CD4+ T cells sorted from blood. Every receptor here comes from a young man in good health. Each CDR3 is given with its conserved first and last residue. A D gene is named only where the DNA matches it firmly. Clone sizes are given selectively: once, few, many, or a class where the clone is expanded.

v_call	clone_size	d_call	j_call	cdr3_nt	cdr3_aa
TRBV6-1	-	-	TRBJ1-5	TGTGCCAGCAGTGAAGCATCCAAACAGCCCCAGCATTTT	CASSEASKQPQHF
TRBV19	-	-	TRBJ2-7	TGTGCCAGTGGGTATTCGGACAGCGAGCAGTACTTC	CASGYSDSEQYF
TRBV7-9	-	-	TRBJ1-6	TGTGCCAGCAGCCCGATACAGCTCCGGAATTCACCCCTCCACTTT	CASSPIQLRNSPLHF
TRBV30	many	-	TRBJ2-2	TGTGCCTGGAGACCAAGAATGGGAAACCGGGGGACAAACACCGGGGAGCTGTTTTTT	CAWRPRMGNRGTNTGELFF
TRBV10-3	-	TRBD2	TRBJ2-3	TGTGCCATCAGTGACCCTAGCGGGGGGGCCGCAGATACGCAGTATTTT	CAISDPSGGAADTQYF
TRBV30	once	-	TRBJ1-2	TGTGCCTGGAGTGTACCCGGGCGGGAAGGGTCCAACACCTTC	CAWSVPGREGSNTF
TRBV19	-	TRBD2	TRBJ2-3	TGTGCCAGTAGTGCGACTAGCGGGGGGGCAGATACGCAGTATTTT	CASSATSGGADTQYF
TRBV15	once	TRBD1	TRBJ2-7	TGTGCCACCAGCAGAGGACAGGGTTCCTACGAGCAGTACTTC	CATSRGQGSYEQYF
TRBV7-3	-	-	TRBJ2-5	TGTGCCAGCAGCTTAACGGGGGTACGGGGTAGTGAGACCCAGTACTTC	CASSLTGVRGSETQYF
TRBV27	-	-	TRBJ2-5	TGTGCCCCCTTGGGGGACCAAGAGACCCAGTACTTC	CAPLGDQETQYF
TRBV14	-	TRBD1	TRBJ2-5	TGTGCCAGCAGCCTAGGACAGGGGGCGATCCAAGAGACCCAGTACTTC	CASSLGQGAIQETQYF
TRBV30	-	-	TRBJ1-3	TGTGCCTGGAGCAACCGGGCTTTCTCTGGAAACACCATATATTTT	CAWSNRAFSGNTIYF
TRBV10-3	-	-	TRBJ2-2	TGTGCCATGAAGGATCTGGGGGCAGGCGGAACCGGGGAGCTGTTTTTT	CAMKDLGAGGTGELFF
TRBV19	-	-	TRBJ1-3	TGTGCCAGTAAGCCCGGGAGAAACTCTGGAAACACCATATATTTT	CASKPGRNSGNTIYF
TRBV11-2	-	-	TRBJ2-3	TGTGCCAGCAGCCTGTCCGGGTGGTTCCCAGATACGCAGTATTTT	CASSLSGWFPDTQYF
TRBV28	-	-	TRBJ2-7	TGTGCCAGCAGTTTCCTCTACTACCGGGGACGGACCTACGAGCAGTACTTC	CASSFLYYRGRTYEQYF
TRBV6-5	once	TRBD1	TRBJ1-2	TGTGCCAGCGCCCCCGGGACAGGGTTTTATGGCTACACCTTC	CASAPGTGFYGYTF
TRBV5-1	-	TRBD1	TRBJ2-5	TGCGCCAGCAGCGGGGCAACAGGGGGCCAAGAGACCCAGTACTTC	CASSGATGGQETQYF
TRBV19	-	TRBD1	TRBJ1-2	TGTGCCAGTAGTCAGAACTTCGACAGGGCCCTCTATGGCTACACCTTC	CASSQNFDRALYGYTF
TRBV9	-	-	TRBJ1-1	TGTGCCAGCAGCGTAGACGGGCACATGAACACTGAAGCTTTCTTT	CASSVDGHMNTEAFF
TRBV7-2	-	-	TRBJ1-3	TGTGCCAGCAGCCGTGGAAACACCATATATTTT	CASSRGNTIYF
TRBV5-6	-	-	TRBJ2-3	TGTGCCAGCAGCCGACCCCATAGCACAGATACGCAGTATTTT	CASSRPHSTDTQYF
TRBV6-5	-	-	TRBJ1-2	TGTGCCAGCAGTTACTCGAACAGTAACTATGGCTACACCTTC	CASSYSNSNYGYTF
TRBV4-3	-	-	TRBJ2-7	TGCGCCAGCAGCCGAGGTCTTGACTACGAGCAGTACTTC	CASSRGLDYEQYF
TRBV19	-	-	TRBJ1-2	TGTGCCAGTAGTATCACGACCGACCCTCGCTACACCTTC	CASSITTDPRYTF
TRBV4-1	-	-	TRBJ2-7	TGCGCCAGCAGCCCCATCGAGGGCCCCAACGAGCAGTACTTC	CASSPIEGPNEQYF
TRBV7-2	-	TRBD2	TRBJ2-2	TGTGCCAGCAGCTCAGCGGGGATCACCGGGGAGCTGTTTTTT	CASSSAGITGELFF
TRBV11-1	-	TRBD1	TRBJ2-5	TGTGCCAGCAGCACCCGGGACAGGGGGCGCCAAGAGACCCAGTACTTC	CASSTRDRGRQETQYF
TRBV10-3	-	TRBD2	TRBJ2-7	TGTGCCATCGGGGAGGGACGGACCTACGAGCAGTACTTC	CAIGEGRTYEQYF
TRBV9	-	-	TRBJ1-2	TGTGCCAGCAGCGTAAGCCTGGGCAGGGAAGGGGATGGCTACACCTTC	CASSVSLGREGDGYTF
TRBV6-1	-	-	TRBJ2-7	TGTGCCAGCAGTGAAGATGGGGGGTTCTACGAGCAGTACTTC	CASSEDGGFYEQYF
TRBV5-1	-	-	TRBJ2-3	TGCGCCAGCAGCTTGTTCGGGTTGGGAAGCACAGATACGCAGTATTTT	CASSLFGLGSTDTQYF
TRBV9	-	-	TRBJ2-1	TGTGCCAGCAGCTCCTTGAAGGTGTTCAATGAGCAGTTCTTC	CASSSLKVFNEQFF
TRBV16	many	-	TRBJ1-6	TGTGCCAGCAGCCAATTAAACCCTTACCTCCACTTT	CASSQLNPYLHF
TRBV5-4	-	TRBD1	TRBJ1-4	TGTGCCAGCAGCTTGGACAGGGGGCGTAATGAAAAACTGTTTTTT	CASSLDRGRNEKLFF
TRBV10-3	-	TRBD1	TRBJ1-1	TGTGCCATCAGGGACCCCGACAGGGGGAACACTGAAGCTTTCTTT	CAIRDPDRGNTEAFF
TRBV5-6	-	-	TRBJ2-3	TGTGCCAGCAGCTTTCGCGCCTACACAGATACGCAGTATTTT	CASSFRAYTDTQYF
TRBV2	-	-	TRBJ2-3	TGTGCCAGCAGTCTACGGGGGGCCACCTCCACAGATACGCAGTATTTT	CASSLRGATSTDTQYF
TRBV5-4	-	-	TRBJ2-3	TGTGCCATCCATAGACAGAGGACAGATACGCAGTATTTT	CAIHRQRTDTQYF
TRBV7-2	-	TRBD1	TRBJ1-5	TGTGCCAGCAGGGCGACAGGGGGCAATCAGCCCCAGCATTTT	CASRATGGNQPQHF
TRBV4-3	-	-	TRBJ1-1	TGCGCCAGCAGCTACGACACTGAAGCTTTCTTT	CASSYDTEAFF
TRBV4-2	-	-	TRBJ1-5	TGTGCCAGCAGCCAACAGGGAGACCAGCCCCAGCATTTT	CASSQQGDQPQHF
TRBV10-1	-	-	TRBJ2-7	TGCGCCAGCAGTGACAGCAACTCCTACGAGCAGTACTTC	CASSDSNSYEQYF
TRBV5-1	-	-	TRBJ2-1	TGCGCCAGCAGCCTTGAGGGCCCAAACGAGTTCTTC	CASSLEGPNEFF
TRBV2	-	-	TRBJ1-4	TGTGCCAGTAGCGACCGAGGTGAAAAACTGTTTTTT	CASSDRGEKLFF
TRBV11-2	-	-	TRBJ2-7	TGTGCCAGCAGCCCCCAATTTGGGTACGAGCAGTACTTC	CASSPQFGYEQYF
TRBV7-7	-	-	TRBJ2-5	TGTGCTAGCAGCGTAGGGCCAGCTGAGGAGACCCAGTACTTC	CASSVGPAEETQYF
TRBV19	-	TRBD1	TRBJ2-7	TGTGCCAGTAACCCCAGGGCGGACAGGGGTTGGTTCTACGAGCAGTACTTC	CASNPRADRGWFYEQYF
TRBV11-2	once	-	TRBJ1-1	TGTGCCAGCAGCTTCACATCCCTGGGGACTGAAGCTTTCTTT	CASSFTSLGTEAFF
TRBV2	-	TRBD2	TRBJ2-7	TGTGCCAGCACCGGGGGGAGGGCCCCCTACACGGAGCAGTACTTC	CASTGGRAPYTEQYF
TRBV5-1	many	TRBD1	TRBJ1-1	TGCGCCAGCAGCTTGGTCACAGGGGTGAACACTGAAGCTTTCTTT	CASSLVTGVNTEAFF
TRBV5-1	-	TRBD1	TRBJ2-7	TGCGCCAGCAGACTCGTAGACAGGGGCCCCTACGAGCAGTACTTC	CASRLVDRGPYEQYF
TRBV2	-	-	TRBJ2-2	TGTGCCAGCACCCCCGTCCGGAACACCGGGGAGCTGTTTTTT	CASTPVRNTGELFF
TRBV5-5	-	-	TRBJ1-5	TGTGCCAGCAGCCACAATAGCAATCAGCCCCAGCATTTT	CASSHNSNQPQHF
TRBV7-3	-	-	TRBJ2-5	TGTGCCAGCAGCCTCGAAGGCCGCCACCAAGAGACCCAGTACTTC	CASSLEGRHQETQYF
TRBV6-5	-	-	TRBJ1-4	TGTGCCAGCAGTTACTTTGGGGGGCGGGCTAATGAAAAACTGTTTTTT	CASSYFGGRANEKLFF
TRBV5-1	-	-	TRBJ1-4	TGCGCCAGCAGCCCCCCACTTGGGCCGGGTGAAAAACTGTTTTTT	CASSPPLGPGEKLFF
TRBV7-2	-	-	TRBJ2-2	TGTGCCAGCAGCCGAGGACACTTGAACACCGGGGAGCTGTTTTTT	CASSRGHLNTGELFF
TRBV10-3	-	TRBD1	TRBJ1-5	TGTGCCATCTCACGAGACAGGGATAGCAATCAGCCCCAGCATTTT	CAISRDRDSNQPQHF
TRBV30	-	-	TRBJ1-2	TGTGCCTGGAGTAATCAGGGGTCGTCCCCAATCCTCTATGGCTACACCTTC	CAWSNQGSSPILYGYTF